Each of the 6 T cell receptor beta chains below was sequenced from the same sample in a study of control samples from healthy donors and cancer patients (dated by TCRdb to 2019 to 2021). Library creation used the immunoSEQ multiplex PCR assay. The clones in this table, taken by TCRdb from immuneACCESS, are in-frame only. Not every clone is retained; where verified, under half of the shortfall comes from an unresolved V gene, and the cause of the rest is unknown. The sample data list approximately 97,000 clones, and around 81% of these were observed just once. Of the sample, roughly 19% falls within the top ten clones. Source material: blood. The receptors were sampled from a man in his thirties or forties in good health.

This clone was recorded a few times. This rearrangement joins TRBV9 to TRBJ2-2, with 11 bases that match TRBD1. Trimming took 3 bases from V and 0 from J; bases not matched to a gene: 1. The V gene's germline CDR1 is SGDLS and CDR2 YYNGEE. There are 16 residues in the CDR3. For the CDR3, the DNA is TGTGCCAGCAGCGCGGGACAGGGGGCGAACACCGGGGAGCTGTTTTTT. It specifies CASSAGQGANTGELFF.

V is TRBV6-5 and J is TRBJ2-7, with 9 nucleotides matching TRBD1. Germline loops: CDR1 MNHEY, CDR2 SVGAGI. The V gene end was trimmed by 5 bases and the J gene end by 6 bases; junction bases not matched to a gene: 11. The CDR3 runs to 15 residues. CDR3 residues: CASSPRNRGRGEQYF. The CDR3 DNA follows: TGTGCCAGCAGTCCCCGCAACAGGGGGCGTGGCGAGCAGTACTTC.

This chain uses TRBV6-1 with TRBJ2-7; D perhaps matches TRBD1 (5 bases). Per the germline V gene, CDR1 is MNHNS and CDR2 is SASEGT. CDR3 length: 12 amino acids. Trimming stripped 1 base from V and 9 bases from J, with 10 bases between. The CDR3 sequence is CASSEDRRRQYF. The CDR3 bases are TGTGCCAGCAGTGAAGACAGGCGGAGGCAGTACTTC.

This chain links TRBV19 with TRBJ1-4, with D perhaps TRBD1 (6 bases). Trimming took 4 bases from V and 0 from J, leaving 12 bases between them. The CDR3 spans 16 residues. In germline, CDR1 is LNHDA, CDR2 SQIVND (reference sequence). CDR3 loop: CASSTLRTATNEKLFF. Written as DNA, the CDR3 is TGTGCCAGTAGTACCTTAAGGACAGCAACTAATGAAAAACTGTTTTTT.

DNA for the CDR3: TGCAGCGCAACAAGCGGGGCAGAGGGTGGCTACACCTTC. Its protein is CSATSGAEGGYTF. V and J are TRBV29-1 and TRBJ1-2, with D tentatively TRBD1 (5 bases). The CDR3 consists of 13 residues. Germline assignment: CDR1 SQVTM and CDR2 ANQGSEA. V dropped 7 bases and J dropped 7 bases, with 19 bases sitting between them.

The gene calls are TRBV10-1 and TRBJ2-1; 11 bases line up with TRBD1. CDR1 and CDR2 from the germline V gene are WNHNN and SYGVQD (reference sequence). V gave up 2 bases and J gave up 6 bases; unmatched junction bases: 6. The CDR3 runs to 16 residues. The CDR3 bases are TGCGCCAGCAGTGAGCTAGGGACAGGGGGTTCCAATGAGCAGTTCTTC. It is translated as CASSELGTGGSNEQFF.